This T cell receptor beta chain was obtained from a study of OX40 agonist ivuxolimab in advanced cancers. Study at large: Cohort: approximately 79% men, mean age around 61, aged roughly 20 to 79. The study reported partial responses in three patients: one hepatocellular carcinoma, two cutaneous melanoma.

V shed 4 bases and J shed 2 bases, with 12 bases lying between them. The CDR3 has 14 residues. The germline V gene has CDR1 SGHNT and CDR2 YYREEE (reference sequence). As for this clone: Its specificity is unknown.

Peripheral blood came from all dose cohorts at three timepoints. The protocol was immunoSEQ multiplex PCR, while the TCRdb copy is restricted to in-frame clones and leaves out a portion. The profile shows 38,000 or so clones, 70% to 90% of them singletons. Findings of the study overall: Among patients with partial responses at 0.1-3.0 mg/kg, clonal expansion was among the lowest.

This TCR came from an adult with an advanced solid tumor such as melanoma, head and neck, liver or kidney cancer. The sample consisted of CD4+ or CD8+ T cells sorted from blood, taken in a trial of the OX40 agonist ivuxolimab. The V call is TRBV5-4, the J call TRBJ2-5; D might be TRBD1 (5 bases). The DNA for the CDR3 is TGTGCCAGCAGCCTGGCGACAGATCAAGAGACCCAGTACTTC. This gives the protein CASSLATDQETQYF.